This T cell receptor (beta chain) was obtained from a study of tumor-infiltrating lymphocytes in primary liver carcinoma. They got blood RNA out of unsorted whole blood and also pulled out germline DNA. Chronic HBV infection was present, with no prior treatment. Per the germline V gene, CDR1 is SQVTM and CDR2 is ANQGSEA. CDR3 length: 12 amino acids. Concerning this clonotype itself: Its specificity is unknown. The junction differs from germline at one of its ends, possibly a read error.

TCR beta cDNA came from 400 to 500 ng total RNA, primed with a constant-region primer. Libraries for TCR beta were built through three nested multiplex PCR rounds, which together made up a slightly modified ARM-PCR procedure. Researchers ran the first two PCR rounds for ten to eleven cycles each with TRBV1-TRBV30 forward primers and a C-beta reverse primer. TCRdb re-derived calls from the multiplex PCR reads in MiXCR, one entry per CDR3 protein. The data show some 320,000 distinct CDR3 sequences, less than 75% seen once. Findings and limits, study-wide: Tumor samples exhibited a significantly greater top-250-clone fraction than blood samples (p = 0.039).

J is TRBJ2-3 and V is TRBV29-1; TRBD2 is a possible D gene (7 bases). Sequencing was done on a sample of peripheral blood. The sequence was obtained from a man aged 40-55 years with primary liver carcinoma and hepatitis B virus infection. CDR3 in DNA: TGCAGCTCAGGGGAGGGCACTGATACGCAGTATTTT. Protein product: CSSGEGTDTQYF.